This TCR beta chain originates from a study of long-term antiretroviral therapy in people with HIV. Notes on the study in general: Against controls, HIV repertoires showed narrower ranges of CDR3 length.

Survey-level resolution applied to immunoSEQ assay v3.0. A target of 40,000-50,000 T-cell genomes per sample was set for sequencing. Sequenced by immunoSEQ multiplex PCR; TCRdb stores in-frame clones only, minus some. This repertoire shows about 42,000 clones, around 86% found once; its top ten account for approximately 5%. CDR3 length: 16 residues. Germline trimming cut 5 bases from V and 7 bases from J; bases unmatched to any gene: 8. The germline gives CDR1 SGHAT, CDR2 FQNNGV. Samples held about 0.9-10 million cryopreserved PBMC before DNA extraction. The sample holds one count of this clone. Its antigen is as yet unknown.

Sequenced material: unsorted PBMCs, taken 0.1 years before starting antiretroviral therapy. The V gene is TRBV11-2, the J gene TRBJ2-1, with 13 nucleotides matching TRBD2. The origin of this receptor is a woman aged 50 to 60 with HIV. CDR3 sequence: CASSQDGLAGANEQFF. CDR3 sequence (DNA): TGTGCCAGCAGCCAGGACGGACTAGCGGGAGCAAATGAGCAGTTCTTC. Complete variable domain (other parts from reference TRBV11-2 and TRBJ2-1): EAGVAQSPRYKIIEKRQSVAFWCNPISGHATLYWYQQILGQGPKLLIQFQNNGVVDDSQLPKDRFSAERLKGVDSTLKIQPAKLEDSAVYLCASSQDGLAGANEQFFGPGTRLTVL.